This record looks at one T cell receptor (beta chain) sequence and its context. The sample belongs to a study of T cells in localized non-small cell lung cancer. The CDR3 has 15 residues. The V segment lost 4 bases and the J segment 2 bases; nucleotides outside the gene matches: 8. Germline CDR1 is SGDLS and CDR2 is YYNGEE. Produced via immunoSEQ multiplex PCR; TCRdb's table is partial and in-frame only. This sample has 20,000 to 25,000 clones, with around 88% found just once. Sequenced here: peripheral blood mononuclear cells, sampled before any cancer treatment. The rearrangement uses TRBV9 and TRBJ1-2; TRBD1 matches 7 bases. The sequence was obtained from a woman between 40 and 69 years old with stage III lung adenocarcinoma. The DNA for the CDR3 is TGTGCCAGCAGCCCCCCGGGACAGAGGAACTATGGCTACACCTTC. Its protein product is CASSPPGQRNYGYTF.